This T cell receptor beta chain is from a study of blood T cell repertoires in COVID-19. The wider study: The United States, Italy and Spain provided the acute and convalescent COVID-19 samples. The analysed material was cDNA or gDNA that came from T cells, B-cell-depleted T cells, or PBMCs.

Enrolled during active infection, Seattle patients were then followed longitudinally. With 6 bases clipped from V and 6 bases from J, the junction kept 8 bases outside the gene matches. The CDR3 is 14 amino acids. Germline loops: CDR1 MDHEN, CDR2 SYDVKM. Authors' data handling: Scientists estimated how many nucleated cells there were by amplifying reference gene primers. The data were produced by immunoSEQ multiplex PCR, yet TCRdb's version contains in-frame clones alone and is incomplete. V, J and clone size are taken as reported in that table, and D and trimming were inferred from the DNA itself. The sample records 150,000 to 200,000 clones, 80% to 90% being singletons.

The sequence was obtained from a woman aged 60 to 75 with COVID-19, enrolled during active disease. This chain joins TRBV28 and TRBJ2-3; TRBD2 matches 8 bases. Sequenced input: peripheral blood. This CDR3 reads CASSPGGRSDTQYF. CDR3 DNA sequence: TGTGCCAGCAGCCCAGGCGGGAGGTCGGATACGCAGTATTTT.